Shown below are 18 T cell receptor beta chains from a single sample sequenced in a study of T cell responses to AZD1222 COVID-19 vaccine. The protocol was immunoSEQ multiplex PCR, while the TCRdb copy is restricted to in-frame clones and leaves out a portion. In the table there are around 100,000 clones, roughly four fifths of which are singletons. The sample here was peripheral blood, taken on day 0 of AZD1222 vaccination. The receptors shown here come from an adult in good health.

The J gene is TRBJ2-7, the V gene TRBV6-5, with D possibly matching TRBD1 (6 bases). The V and J ends lost 5 bases and 1 base respectively, with 12 bases between them. The CDR3 has 14 amino acids. Germline assignment: CDR1 MNHEY and CDR2 SVGAGI. The CDR3 sequence: CASSTDRLSYEQYF. The CDR3 DNA sequence: TGTGCCAGCAGTACGGACAGACTATCCTACGAGCAGTACTTC.

J is TRBJ1-2 and V is TRBV2; D gene ambiguous. V was trimmed by 0 bases and J by 2 bases, leaving 7 bases between them. CDR3 length: 14 amino acids. Looked up from germline, CDR1 is SNHLY and CDR2 is FYNNEI. DNA for the CDR3: TGTGCCAGCAGTGAAGCAGGCAGGAACTATGGCTACACCTTC. Protein product: CASSEAGRNYGYTF.

The chain combines TRBV4-1 with TRBJ1-6; no clear D. Germline V gene sequence: CDR1 MGHRA, CDR2 YSYEKL. The CDR3 has 14 amino acids. Between the trimmed V and J ends, which lost 0 bases and 8 bases, there was a span of 8 bases. CDR3 DNA: TGCGCCAGCAGCCAAGAACGTTGGGATTCACCCCTCCACTTT. It is translated as CASSQERWDSPLHF.

The genes are TRBV24-1 and TRBJ2-5, with 7 nucleotides matching TRBD2. Germline-derived CDR1 and CDR2 are KGHDR and SFDVKD. The CDR3 extends over 14 amino acids. J gave up 5 bases and V 7 bases, and 9 bases lay outside the gene matches. CDR3 DNA: TGTGCCACCAGGGAGCGGGGCCCCGATGAGACCCAGTACTTC. Translated, it gives CATRERGPDETQYF.

The chain is built from TRBV7-2 and TRBJ2-2; 7 bases match TRBD2. CDR3 length equals 14 residues. V lost 8 bases and J lost 2; bases outside the gene matches: 5. Germline CDR1 and CDR2: SGHTA and FQGNSA. The CDR3 sequence is CASQRGVNTGELFF. The DNA of the CDR3 is TGTGCCAGCCAGCGGGGAGTCAACACCGGGGAGCTGTTTTTT.

This clone was detected a few times. The rearrangement joins TRBV7-9 to TRBJ2-7, with unresolved D. V was cut by 1 base and J by 2 bases, with 12 bases left in between. The CDR3 is 15 residues long. Germline CDR1 SEHNR, CDR2 FQNEAQ (reference sequence). CDR3 protein: CASSLVAGRPYEQYF. DNA for the CDR3: TGTGCCAGCAGCTTAGTAGCCGGTCGCCCCTACGAGCAGTACTTC.

The chain is built from TRBV5-1 and TRBJ2-1; a weak D match, TRBD1 (6 bases). Per the germline V gene, CDR1 is SGHRS and CDR2 is YFSETQ. Trimming pared 4 bases from V and 12 bases from J, leaving 17 bases between. The CDR3 sequence is 13 residues long. The DNA for the CDR3 is TGCGCCAGCAGCGGGGACACCTTTGACGGGCAGTTCTTC. This codes for CASSGDTFDGQFF.

The V gene is TRBV6-4, the J gene TRBJ2-1, with 8 bases that match TRBD2. This CDR3 is built from 15 residues. With V trimmed by 3 bases and J by 4 bases, 5 bases remained unmatched. CDR1 and CDR2 from the germline V gene are MRHNA and SNTAGT. CDR3 coding DNA: TGTGCCAGCAGTGAAGAGGGCGGGGGGTACAATGAGCAGTTCTTC. Its translation: CASSEEGGGYNEQFF.

In DNA form, the CDR3 reads TGTGCCAGCAGCAGAGGGACCTCCGGCAATCAGCCCCAGCATTTT. Protein product: CASSRGTSGNQPQHF. The chain joins TRBV7-8 to TRBJ1-5, with a weak D call TRBD1 (5 bases). Germline V lookup: CDR1 SGHVS, CDR2 FQNEAQ. The CDR3 consists of 15 residues. V lost 5 bases, J lost 2 bases, and 13 bases lay in between. Complete variable domain (other parts from reference TRBV7-8 and TRBJ1-5): GAGVSQSPRYKVAKRGQDVALRCDPISGHVSLFWYQQALGQGPEFLTYFQNEAQLDKSGLPSDRFFAERPEGSVSTLKIQRTQQEDSAVYLCASSRGTSGNQPQHFGDGTRLSIL.

J is TRBJ1-1 and V is TRBV5-5, with 10 nucleotides matching TRBD1. CDR3 length: 14 amino acids. CDR1 is SGHKS and CDR2 is YYEKEE in the germline V gene (reference sequence). With V trimmed by 4 bases and J by 4 bases, 4 bases remained unmatched. Here the CDR3 reads CASSTWDRGTEAFF. The CDR3 coding sequence is TGTGCCAGCAGCACCTGGGACAGGGGCACTGAAGCTTTCTTT.

The V and J genes are TRBV28 and TRBJ1-2; weak D call: TRBD1 (5 bases). V shed 3 bases and J shed 13 bases, with 12 bases lying between them. The germline gives CDR1 MDHEN, CDR2 SYDVKM. The CDR3 is made up of 11 amino acids. CDR3 nucleotides: TGTGCCAGCAGTTTTGGGGGATATCGCACCTTC. Amino acids: CASSFGGYRTF.

The rearrangement links TRBV10-3 to TRBJ1-1, with a weak D call TRBD1 (5 bases). The germline V gene encodes CDR1 ENHRY and CDR2 SYGVKD. V was clipped by 5 bases and J by 8 bases, with 15 bases between them. CDR3 size: 13 residues. The CDR3 DNA sequence: TGTGCCATCAGTAGACAGAGAGCACTCGAAGCTTTCTTT. This encodes CAISRQRALEAFF.

The chain combines TRBV5-1 with TRBJ2-5; 7 bases match TRBD1. Germline trimming cut 6 bases from V and 4 bases from J; bases unmatched to any gene: 18. This CDR3 has 17 residues. CDR1 and CDR2 (germline): SGHRS, YFSETQ. The CDR3 nucleotides are TGCGCCAGCACCCATGGATCCACAGGGGTTCTATCAGAGACCCAGTACTTC. It encodes CASTHGSTGVLSETQYF.

The gene calls are TRBV21-1 and TRBJ2-2. TRBV21-1 is annotated as a pseudogene. This CDR3 contains 18 residues. Here the CDR3 DNA reads TGTGCCAGCAGCAAAGCGCTTCGGGGGCGCAGGAACACCGGGGAGCTGTTTTTT. This translates into CASSKALRGRRNTGELFF.

The chain joins TRBV2 to TRBJ2-7, with D possibly TRBD1 on 6 matching bases. The CDR3 extends over 15 amino acids. CDR1 and CDR2 from the germline V gene are SNHLY and FYNNEI. V shed 6 bases and J shed 3 bases, with 18 bases lying between them. The CDR3: CASRERRWDNYEQYF. The CDR3, as DNA: TGTGCCAGCAGGGAACGCCGATGGGACAACTACGAGCAGTACTTC.

The rearrangement joins TRBV5-1 to TRBJ2-5, with TRBD1 matching 7 bases. The germline gives CDR1 SGHRS, CDR2 YFSETQ. After removal of 4 bases from V and 0 bases from J, the junction contained 6 bases not matched to a gene. There are 15 residues in the CDR3. The CDR3 protein is CASSLQQGYQETQYF. The CDR3 coding sequence is TGCGCCAGCAGCCTACAACAGGGGTACCAAGAGACCCAGTACTTC. The variable domain in full, completed from reference TRBV5-1 and TRBJ2-5, reads KAGVTQTPRYLIKTRGQQVTLSCSPISGHRSVSWYQQTPGQGLQFLFEYFSETQRNKGNFPGRFSGRQFSNSRSEMNVSTLELGDSALYLCASSLQQGYQETQYFGPGTRLLVL.

The chain joins TRBV5-8 to TRBJ1-5; D unclear. CDR3 length: 17 residues. The germline V and J ends were trimmed by 0 bases and 1 base, with 14 bases remaining between them. The V gene's germline CDR1 is SGHTS and CDR2 YDEGEE. This CDR3 reads CASSLGRSPQSNQPQHF. The CDR3, as DNA: TGTGCCAGCAGCTTGGGACGGAGTCCTCAGAGCAATCAGCCCCAGCATTTT.

The rearrangement links TRBV28 to TRBJ1-1, with D tentatively TRBD1 (5 bases). CDR3 length: 11 residues. The V end was cut by 5 bases, the J end by 7 bases, with 8 bases between. Germline lookup yields CDR1 MDHEN and CDR2 SYDVKM. The CDR3 nucleotides read TGTGCCAGCAGTCTGGGGGGTGAAGCTTTCTTT. This encodes CASSLGGEAFF.